Each of the 11 T cell receptor beta chains below was sequenced from the same sample in a study of T cell responses to AZD1222 COVID-19 vaccine. This table comes from immunoSEQ multiplex PCR, and its TCRdb copy is limited to in-frame clones, with some not included. The table has some 150,000 clones, under 95% seen once. Sequenced here: peripheral blood, sampled 28 days after the second AZD1222 dose. Receptors originate from an adult who received the AZD1222 COVID-19 vaccine.

This clone is a singleton in its sample. The gene calls are TRBV5-1 and TRBJ2-5; D is possibly TRBD1 (5 bases). V was cut by 1 base and J by 4 bases, with 14 bases left in between. This CDR3 comprises 15 residues. Germline lookup yields CDR1 SGHRS and CDR2 YFSETQ. The CDR3 loop is CASSLTQGPAETQYF. CDR3 coding DNA: TGCGCCAGCAGCTTGACCCAGGGTCCTGCAGAGACCCAGTACTTC. Full variable domain (outside the CDR3, taken from reference TRBV5-1 and TRBJ2-5): KAGVTQTPRYLIKTRGQQVTLSCSPISGHRSVSWYQQTPGQGLQFLFEYFSETQRNKGNFPGRFSGRQFSNSRSEMNVSTLELGDSALYLCASSLTQGPAETQYFGPGTRLLVL.

The V gene is TRBV5-6, the J gene TRBJ2-4; D is ambiguous. The germline gives CDR1 SGHDT, CDR2 YYEEEE. V was shortened by 3 bases and J by 5 bases, with 24 bases between the two germline ends. The CDR3 spans 18 residues. Written as DNA, the CDR3 is TGTGCCAGCAGCTCCACAAGTAGTGGCAGGCTAAGGCAAAACATTCAGTACTTC. Encoded protein: CASSSTSSGRLRQNIQYF.

The rearrangement links TRBV11-2 to TRBJ1-2; D is possibly TRBD1 (6 bases). The ends were cut back, 3 bases at V and 3 bases at J, with 20 bases in the middle. The CDR3 spans 17 residues. Germline V gene lookup returns CDR1 SGHAT and CDR2 FQNNGV. As DNA, the CDR3 is TGTGCCAGCAGCTTGGGACAAGGCCCCCCCAATTACTATGGCTACACCTTC. Translated: CASSLGQGPPNYYGYTF.

The genes are TRBV12-3 or TRBV12-4 and TRBJ1-1; D remains unclear. The CDR3 covers 13 residues. Deletions cut 5 bases from V and 1 base from J, with 8 bases between. The CDR3 reads CASSRQENTEAFF. The CDR3, as DNA: TGTGCCAGCAGTCGCCAAGAGAACACTGAAGCTTTCTTT.

The J gene is TRBJ1-2, the V gene TRBV6-5; D call uncertain. In germline, CDR1 is MNHEY, CDR2 SVGAGI. This CDR3 spans 13 amino acids. Trimming took off 2 bases at V and 5 bases at J, with 9 bases between the two ends. The CDR3 region is CASSYAGVYGYTF. As DNA, the CDR3 is TGTGCCAGCAGTTACGCGGGAGTATATGGCTACACCTTC.

V gene TRBV7-2 combines with J gene TRBJ1-1; D may be TRBD1 (6 bases). This CDR3 has 16 amino acids. V shed 4 bases and J shed 3 bases, with 18 bases lying between them. The germline CDR1 and CDR2 sequences are SGHTA and FQGNSA. CDR3 region: CASSSYVQGRDTEAFF. CDR3 bases: TGTGCCAGCAGCTCGTATGTTCAGGGGAGGGACACTGAAGCTTTCTTT.

V and J are TRBV6-5 and TRBJ2-1; TRBD2 agrees at 8 bases. The length of the CDR3 is 16 residues. V was clipped by 4 bases and J by 0 bases; unmatched bases: 5. Germline CDR1 is MNHEY and CDR2 is SVGAGI. The CDR3 nucleotides read TGTGCCAGCAGTTCCGCCAGCGGGAGCTCCTACAATGAGCAGTTCTTC. The encoded protein is CASSSASGSSYNEQFF.

This sequence joins TRBV4-2 and TRBJ1-1; D is unresolved. The germline CDR1 and CDR2 sequences are LGHNA and YNFKEQ. This CDR3 has 16 amino acids. With 3 bases removed from V and 1 base from J, the gap between germline ends came to 15 bases. The CDR3 bases are TGTGCCAGCAGCCACCCCCCGGGTCTAACGAACACTGAAGCTTTCTTT. Translating it yields CASSHPPGLTNTEAFF.

The V call is TRBV7-9, the J call TRBJ1-3; TRBD1 is a possible D gene (6 bases). CDR1 is SEHNR and CDR2 is FQNEAQ in the germline V gene (reference sequence). There are 15 residues in the CDR3. Trimming removed 5 bases at V and 8 bases at J, with 19 bases between. The CDR3 region has the DNA TGTGCCAGCAGCCCCTGGCGGGGGGCGGTGGACACCATATATTTT. Protein product: CASSPWRGAVDTIYF.

For the CDR3, the DNA is TGCGCCAGCAGCTTGGGGACAGGAGAGACCCAGTACTTC. It yields the protein CASSLGTGETQYF. The chain couples TRBV5-1 to TRBJ2-5, with 7 nucleotides matching TRBD1. Trimming at V came to 0 bases and at J to 4 bases, leaving 0 bases not matched to a gene. There are 13 residues in the CDR3. CDR1 and CDR2 (germline): SGHRS, YFSETQ.

The V call is TRBV5-1, the J call TRBJ2-5, with a tentative D call TRBD2 (6 bases). In germline, CDR1 is SGHRS, CDR2 YFSETQ. The CDR3 length is 14 residues. The V and J ends lost 4 bases and 5 bases respectively, with 15 bases between them. The CDR3 loop is CASSRGPGVETQYF. CDR3 sequence (DNA): TGCGCCAGCAGCCGAGGGCCGGGAGTGGAGACCCAGTACTTC.